This TCR beta chain is drawn from a study of blood T cell repertoires in COVID-19. About the study: Spain, Italy and the United States supplied samples that represented acute and convalescent COVID-19. Nucleic acid was either cDNA or gDNA, and it came from T cells, B-cell-depleted T cells, or PBMCs.

Profiling relied on immunoSEQ multiplex PCR, and the TCRdb table lists in-frame clones only, not all of them. The sample records fewer than 350,000 clones, 70% to 90% being singletons. Sequencing input: peripheral blood. This sequence was found in a man younger than 30 with active or convalescent COVID-19.

In DNA form, the CDR3 reads TGTGCCAGCTCACCAACCCCCGACAGGGGTAGTGAAGCTTTCTTT. Encoded protein: CASSPTPDRGSEAFF. The V and J genes are TRBV18 and TRBJ1-1; TRBD1 matches at 8 bases. CDR3 size: 15 residues. Germline loops: CDR1 KGHSH, CDR2 LQKENI. J gave up 7 bases and V 2 bases, and 9 bases lay outside the gene matches.